This T cell receptor (beta chain) was sequenced during a study of blood T cell repertoires in COVID-19. Study overall: Samples taken during acute and convalescent COVID-19 were collected in the United States, Italy and Spain. T cells, B-cell-depleted T cells, or PBMCs supplied cDNA or gDNA.

Per the authors' pipeline: Reference gene primer amplification gave nucleated cell count estimates. Sequencing was performed with immunoSEQ multiplex PCR; in TCRdb, only in-frame clones are kept and a portion is missing. D and trimming come from the DNA, and the V and J calls and clone size come from that table. The table shows some 300,000 clones, with roughly 86% occurring only once. The CDR3 spans 12 residues. Germline CDR1 MDHEN, CDR2 SYDVKM. V was clipped by 4 bases and J by 6 bases, with 6 bases between them. This clone appeared once. Sequenced input: peripheral blood. The receptor was derived from a man between 65 and 79 years old with acute or convalescent COVID-19. The chain carries TRBV28 and TRBJ1-4, with D unclear. CDR3 sequence (DNA): TGTGCCAGCAGTTCGATAGATGAAAAACTGTTTTTT. Translated: CASSSIDEKLFF.